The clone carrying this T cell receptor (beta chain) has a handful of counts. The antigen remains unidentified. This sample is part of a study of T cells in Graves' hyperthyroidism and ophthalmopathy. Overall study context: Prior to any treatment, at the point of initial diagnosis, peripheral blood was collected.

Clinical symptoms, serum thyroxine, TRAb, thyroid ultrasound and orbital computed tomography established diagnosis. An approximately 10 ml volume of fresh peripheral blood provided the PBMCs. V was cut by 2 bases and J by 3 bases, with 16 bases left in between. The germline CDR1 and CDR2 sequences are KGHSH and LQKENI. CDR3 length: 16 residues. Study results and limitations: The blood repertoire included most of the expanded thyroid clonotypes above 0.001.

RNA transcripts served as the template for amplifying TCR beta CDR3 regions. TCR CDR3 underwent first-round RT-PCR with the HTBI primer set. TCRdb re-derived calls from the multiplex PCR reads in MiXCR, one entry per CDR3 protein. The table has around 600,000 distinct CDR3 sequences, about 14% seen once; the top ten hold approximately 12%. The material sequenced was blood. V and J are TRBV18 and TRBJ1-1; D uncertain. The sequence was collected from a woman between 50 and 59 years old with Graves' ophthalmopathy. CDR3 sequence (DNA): TGTGCCAGCTCACCAACTACGACACCCGAGGACACTGAAGCTTTCTTT. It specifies CASSPTTTPEDTEAFF. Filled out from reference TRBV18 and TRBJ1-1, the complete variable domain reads NAGVMQNPRHLVRRRGQEARLRCSPMKGHSHVYWYRQLPEEGLKFMVYLQKENIIDESGMPKERFSAEFPKEGPSILRIQQVVRGDSAAYFCASSPTTTPEDTEAFFGQGTRLTVV.